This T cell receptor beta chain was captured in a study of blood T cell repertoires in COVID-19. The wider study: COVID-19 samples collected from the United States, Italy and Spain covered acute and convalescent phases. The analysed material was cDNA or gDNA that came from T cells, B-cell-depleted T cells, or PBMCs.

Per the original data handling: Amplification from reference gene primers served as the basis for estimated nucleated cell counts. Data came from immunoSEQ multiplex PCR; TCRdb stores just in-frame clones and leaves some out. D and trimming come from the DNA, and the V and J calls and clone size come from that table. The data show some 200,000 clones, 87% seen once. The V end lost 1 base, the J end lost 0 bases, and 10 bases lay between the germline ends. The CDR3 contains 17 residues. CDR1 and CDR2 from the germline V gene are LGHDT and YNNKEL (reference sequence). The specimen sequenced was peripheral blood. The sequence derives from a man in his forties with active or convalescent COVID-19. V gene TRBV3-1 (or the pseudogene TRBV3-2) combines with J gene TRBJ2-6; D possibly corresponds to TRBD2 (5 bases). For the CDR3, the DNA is TGTGCCAGCAGCCAAGCTCTAGCCCGCTCTGGGGCCAACGTCCTGACTTTC. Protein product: CASSQALARSGANVLTF.